The 16 T cell receptor beta chains given below trace back to one sample, sequenced in a study of cytotoxic CD8 clonotypes in ibrutinib-treated CLL. Profiling relied on immunoSEQ multiplex PCR, and the TCRdb table lists in-frame clones only, not all of them. The data hold some 300,000 clones, with about 80% observed a single time. Specimen: PBMCs, collected before ibrutinib treatment. All receptors come from a human donor with chronic lymphocytic leukemia.

This chain connects TRBV27 to TRBJ1-5; 8 bases are shared with TRBD1. V gave up 5 bases and J gave up 5 bases; unmatched junction bases: 8. Germline V gene data show CDR1 as MNHEY and CDR2 as SMNVEV (reference sequence). This CDR3 is 15 amino acids long. The CDR3 coding sequence is TGTGCCAGCAGTACTGACAGGGGATGGGATCAGCCCCAGCATTTT. This translates into CASSTDRGWDQPQHF.

This sequence joins TRBV7-9 and TRBJ2-2; 9 bases line up with TRBD2. This CDR3 contains 16 residues. Germline V gene data show CDR1 as SEHNR and CDR2 as FQNEAQ (reference sequence). Losses at the gene ends were 3 bases for V and 3 bases for J; bases not matched to a gene: 5. For the CDR3, the DNA is TGTGCCAGCAGCTTTGGGACTAGCAGATACACCGGGGAGCTGTTTTTT. Amino acids: CASSFGTSRYTGELFF.

The chain uses TRBV29-1 and TRBJ2-3; TRBD1 is a possible D gene (6 bases). CDR3 length equals 14 residues. V was cut by 6 bases and J by 2 bases, with 15 bases left in between. Germline lookup yields CDR1 SQVTM and CDR2 ANQGSEA. The CDR3 sequence is CSVGAFPFTDTQYF. CDR3 DNA sequence: TGCAGCGTGGGGGCCTTTCCGTTCACAGATACGCAGTATTTT.

The genes are TRBV2 and TRBJ2-4; 9 bases fit TRBD1. The CDR3 sequence is 17 residues long. The V and J ends lost 4 bases and 6 bases, in that order; junction bases with no gene match: 13. Germline V gene lookup returns CDR1 SNHLY and CDR2 FYNNEI. Here the CDR3 DNA reads TGTGCCAGCAGTGGGGGATCTGTGGGGACAGGGATAAACATTCAGTACTTC. Protein sequence: CASSGGSVGTGINIQYF.

The chain has TRBV18 and TRBJ1-2; TRBD1 agrees at 9 bases. Per the germline V gene, CDR1 is KGHSH and CDR2 is LQKENI. This CDR3 spans 14 amino acids. The J segment lost 7 bases and the V segment lost 8 bases, leaving 11 bases of the junction unmatched. The CDR3 bases are TGTGCCAGCCACGGGGGACAGGGTGGACTTGGCTACACCTTC. Amino acids: CASHGGQGGLGYTF.

V gene TRBV9 combines with J gene TRBJ2-2; no clear D gene. Per the germline V gene, CDR1 is SGDLS and CDR2 is YYNGEE. Trimming pared 4 bases from V and 7 bases from J, leaving 8 bases between. The CDR3 runs to 12 residues. DNA for the CDR3: TGTGCCAGCAGCCCCTCGGACGGGGAGCTGTTTTTT. It codes for CASSPSDGELFF.

This clone has a single count. The chain uses TRBV30 and TRBJ2-2; 9 nucleotides match TRBD1. CDR1 is GTSNPN and CDR2 is SVGIG in the germline V gene (reference sequence). The CDR3 runs 15 residues. V gave up 5 bases and J gave up 1 base; unmatched junction bases: 5. This chain's CDR3 is CAWDRGTVNTGELFF. In nucleotides, the CDR3 is TGTGCCTGGGACAGGGGGACGGTGAACACCGGGGAGCTGTTTTTT.

The rearrangement links TRBV4-3 to TRBJ2-4; no firm D call. CDR1 and CDR2 from the germline V gene are LGHNA and YSLEER. This CDR3 spans 17 amino acids. The V end lost 0 bases, the J end lost 7 bases, and 19 bases lay between the germline ends. CDR3 sequence: CASSQDPLVALGNIQYF. The DNA of the CDR3 is TGCGCCAGCAGCCAAGATCCGTTAGTTGCCCTGGGTAACATTCAGTACTTC.

This chain links TRBV4-1 with TRBJ2-7; D call uncertain. Germline CDR1 and CDR2: MGHRA and YSYEKL. Trimming cost V 0 bases and J 2 bases, with 8 bases left between them. The CDR3 contains 14 residues. The CDR3 DNA reads as TGCGCCAGCAGCCAAGATGCCTCTACCTACGAGCAGTACTTC. Its translation: CASSQDASTYEQYF.

The DNA of the CDR3 is TGTGCCAGCAGCCAAGCGGGAGGCTCGGATACGCAGTATTTT. Residues: CASSQAGGSDTQYF. The rearrangement links TRBV6-6 to TRBJ2-3, with 9 bases identical to TRBD2. This CDR3 has 14 amino acids. After removal of 6 bases from V and 6 bases from J, the junction contained 7 bases not matched to a gene. Per germline, CDR1 MNHNY and CDR2 SVGAGI (reference sequence).

The chain carries TRBV9 and TRBJ2-2; 7 bases align to TRBD2. Losses at the gene ends were 3 bases for V and 3 bases for J; bases not matched to a gene: 5. Germline lookup yields CDR1 SGDLS and CDR2 YYNGEE. CDR3 length: 15 residues. CDR3 protein: CASSARSGHTGELFF. DNA for the CDR3: TGTGCCAGCAGCGCCCGTAGCGGGCACACCGGGGAGCTGTTTTTT.

There are a few counts of this clone. The V gene is TRBV28, the J gene TRBJ2-7; D is unresolved. CDR3 length: 12 residues. Per germline, CDR1 MDHEN and CDR2 SYDVKM. Trimming took 5 bases from V and 2 from J, leaving 7 bases between them. The CDR3 region is CASSPAAYEQYF. For the CDR3, the DNA is TGTGCCAGCAGTCCCGCGGCCTACGAGCAGTACTTC.

This clone was detected only a few times. This chain connects TRBV6-1 to TRBJ1-1; D is unresolved. The CDR3 consists of 11 residues. Germline CDR1 and CDR2: MNHNS and SASEGT. V lost 5 bases, J lost 6 bases, and 7 bases lay in between. This CDR3 is CASSSHAEAFF. The CDR3 DNA is TGTGCCAGCAGTTCACATGCTGAAGCTTTCTTT.

The rearrangement links TRBV7-9 to TRBJ1-1; D unclear. Germline V CDR1 and CDR2: SEHNR, FQNEAQ (reference sequence). The V end was cut by 3 bases, the J end by 0 bases, with 8 bases between. The CDR3 is 14 amino acids. This CDR3 is CASSFEGLNTEAFF. The CDR3 coding sequence is TGTGCCAGCAGCTTCGAGGGATTGAACACTGAAGCTTTCTTT.

The chain employs TRBV2 and TRBJ2-6, with TRBD2 matching 11 bases. The CDR3 consists of 15 residues. V was clipped by 6 bases and J by 3 bases; unmatched bases: 1. In germline, CDR1 is SNHLY, CDR2 FYNNEI. The CDR3 reads CASSLAGGGANVLTF. Written as DNA, the CDR3 is TGTGCCAGCAGCCTAGCGGGAGGTGGGGCCAACGTCCTGACTTTC.

This chain joins TRBV19 and TRBJ2-7; D is uncertain. V dropped 6 bases and J dropped 3 bases, with 6 bases sitting between them. This CDR3 comprises 11 residues. CDR1 and CDR2 (germline): LNHDA, SQIVND (reference sequence). In nucleotides, the CDR3 is TGTGCCAGTAGGGATAACTACGAGCAGTACTTC. Amino acids: CASRDNYEQYF.